This T cell receptor beta chain was recovered during a study of T-cell reconstitution after alpha-beta-depleted transplantation in children. J gave up 4 bases and V 0 bases, and 12 bases lay outside the gene matches. The germline V gene has CDR1 SGHDT and CDR2 YYEEEE. This CDR3 is built from 19 residues. This clonotype was detected only a few times. Using unique molecular identifiers, the investigators prepared the TCRbeta library. One entry per CDR3 protein results from TCRdb running MiXCR on the PCR reads. The table records some 600,000 distinct CDR3 sequences, 13% of them present only once. The sequence came from a male patient between 5 and 17 years old who had a stem cell transplant for acute myeloid leukemia, so the T cells may come from the graft donor. The chain has TRBV5-6 and TRBJ2-2; the match to TRBD1 covers 10 bases. The sample consisted of PBMCs, mostly from graft donor cells, taken 360 days after TCRalphabeta/CD19-depleted stem cell transplant. The CDR3 DNA is TGTGCCAGCAGCTTGGAGTCTATTTGGGGACAGGGGTCCACCGGGGAGCTGTTTTTT. Its translation: CASSLESIWGQGSTGELFF.